These 5 T cell receptor beta chains share one sample of origin, sequenced in a study of shared clonotypes between healthy human individuals. This table comes from immunoSEQ multiplex PCR, and its TCRdb copy is limited to in-frame clones, with some not included. Of some 1.5 million clones listed, around 97% are singletons. What was sequenced was naive CD4+ T cells sorted from blood. Subset here: CD45RA+ positively selected. These receptor sequences come from a man aged 25 to 45 in good health.

The chain couples TRBV5-6 to TRBJ2-2; D possibly corresponds to TRBD2 (6 bases). The CDR3 loop spans 16 amino acids. Trimming removed 2 bases from V and 4 bases from J, with 15 bases in between. From germline, CDR1 is SGHDT and CDR2 YYEEEE. The CDR3 region has the DNA TGTGCCAGCAGCTTCTACGACGGGAGAGTCACCGGGGAGCTGTTTTTT. Its translation is CASSFYDGRVTGELFF.

V gene TRBV7-8 combines with J gene TRBJ2-2; 11 positions match TRBD2. There are 16 residues in the CDR3. V lost 4 bases, J lost 0 bases, and 1 base stayed unmatched. The germline V gene encodes CDR1 SGHVS and CDR2 FQNEAQ. This chain's CDR3 is CASSSGLAANTGELFF. CDR3 in DNA: TGTGCCAGCAGCTCGGGACTAGCGGCGAACACCGGGGAGCTGTTTTTT.

The J gene is TRBJ2-2, the V gene TRBV19; TRBD2 matches at 12 bases. V lost 3 bases to trimming and J lost 0 bases; unmatched junction nucleotides: 5. The CDR3 spans 18 residues. Per germline, CDR1 LNHDA and CDR2 SQIVND (reference sequence). The CDR3 is CASSIASGRAANTGELFF. DNA of the CDR3: TGTGCCAGTAGTATCGCTAGCGGGAGGGCCGCGAACACCGGGGAGCTGTTTTTT.

As regards this clone: Other DNA sequences within the sample encode an identical CDR3. The chain is built from TRBV5-1 and TRBJ1-4, with 9 bases fitting TRBD1. The ends lost 4 bases at V and 0 bases at J; junction bases unmatched: 1. From germline, CDR1 is SGHRS and CDR2 YFSETQ. This CDR3 comprises 15 residues. Here the CDR3 DNA reads TGCGCCAGCAGCGGGACAGGGACAACTAATGAAAAACTGTTTTTT. Translation gives CASSGTGTTNEKLFF.

V gene TRBV5-5 combines with J gene TRBJ2-7; TRBD1 agrees at 11 bases. CDR1 and CDR2 (germline): SGHKS, YYEKEE (reference sequence). The CDR3 has 15 amino acids. V gave up 4 bases and J gave up 4 bases; unmatched junction bases: 7. CDR3: CASSPPRDRGYEQYF. The DNA of the CDR3 is TGTGCCAGCAGCCCACCACGGGACAGGGGGTACGAGCAGTACTTC.